This TCR beta chain was recovered during a study of blood T cell repertoires in COVID-19. Method: immunoSEQ multiplex PCR; TCRdb's copy keeps in-frame clones and lacks some. Of a few hundred thousand clones in the sample, 88% were seen once. The CDR3 has 13 residues. The V end lost 0 bases, the J end lost 11 bases, and 14 bases lay between the germline ends. CDR1 is GTSNPN and CDR2 is SVGIG in the germline V gene (reference sequence). The receptor comes from a woman in her fifties or sixties in a cohort exposed to, infected with or recovered from COVID-19 (not recorded which). The chain links TRBV30 to TRBJ1-5; D not resolved. Sample: PBMCs or T cells enriched from blood (not recorded which). The CDR3 nucleotides read TGTGCCTGGAGTGTTAGCCCTAAGCAGTCCCAGCATTTT. Residues: CAWSVSPKQSQHF.